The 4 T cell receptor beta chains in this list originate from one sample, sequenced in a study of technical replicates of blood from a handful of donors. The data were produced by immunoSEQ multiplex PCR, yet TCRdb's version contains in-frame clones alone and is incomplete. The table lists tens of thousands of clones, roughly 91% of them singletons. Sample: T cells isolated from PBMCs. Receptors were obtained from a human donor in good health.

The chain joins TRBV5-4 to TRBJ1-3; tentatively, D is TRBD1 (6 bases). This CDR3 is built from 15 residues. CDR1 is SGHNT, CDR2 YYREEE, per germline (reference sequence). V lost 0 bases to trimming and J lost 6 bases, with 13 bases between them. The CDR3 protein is CASSLGTGKANTIYF. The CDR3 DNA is TGTGCCAGCAGCTTGGGTACAGGGAAAGCAAACACCATATATTTT.

CDR3 sequence: CASSSTLYEQYF. As DNA, the CDR3 is TGTGCCAGCAGCTCAACATTGTACGAGCAGTACTTC. The V and J genes are TRBV7-2 and TRBJ2-7, with D hard to call. Trimming left V 4 bases short and J 4 bases short, with 8 bases between. The CDR3 has 12 residues. Germline V gene lookup returns CDR1 SGHTA and CDR2 FQGNSA.

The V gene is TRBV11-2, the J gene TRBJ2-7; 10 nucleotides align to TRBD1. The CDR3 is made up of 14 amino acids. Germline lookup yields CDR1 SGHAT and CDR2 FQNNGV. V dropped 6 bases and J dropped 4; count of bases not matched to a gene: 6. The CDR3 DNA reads TGTGCCAGCAGTTCCGGGACAGGGGTGTACGAGCAGTACTTC. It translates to CASSSGTGVYEQYF.

The DNA for the CDR3 is TGCGCCAGCAGCCAAGTGTACCGGGACAGAAGACAGCCCCAGCATTTT. Translating gives CASSQVYRDRRQPQHF. The chain joins TRBV4-3 to TRBJ1-5; 7 bases fit TRBD1. CDR1 and CDR2 (germline): LGHNA, YSLEER. Trimming cost V 1 base and J 7 bases; bases outside gene matches: 10. CDR3 size: 16 residues.